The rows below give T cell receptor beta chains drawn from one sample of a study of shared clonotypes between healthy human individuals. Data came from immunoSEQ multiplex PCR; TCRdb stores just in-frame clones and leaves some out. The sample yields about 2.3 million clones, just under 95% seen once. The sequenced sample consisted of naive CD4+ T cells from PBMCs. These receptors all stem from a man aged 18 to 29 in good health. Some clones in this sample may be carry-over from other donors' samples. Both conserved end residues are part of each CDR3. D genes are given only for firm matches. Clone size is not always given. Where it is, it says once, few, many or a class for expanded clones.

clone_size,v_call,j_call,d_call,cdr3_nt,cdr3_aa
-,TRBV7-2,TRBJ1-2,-,TGTGCCAGCAGCTCCATATCTAACTATGGCTACACCTTC,CASSSISNYGYTF
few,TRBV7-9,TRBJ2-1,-,TGTGCCAGCAGCTTAGACCAGTTGGGGCAGTTCTTC,CASSLDQLGQFF
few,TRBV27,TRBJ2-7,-,TGTGCCAGCAGTTTATCGGGACAGGTGGGGGGGGAGCAGTACTTC,CASSLSGQVGGEQYF
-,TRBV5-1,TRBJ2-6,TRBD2,TGCGCCAGCAGCAATTTTGGGGCAGGGGCGGGAGGCTCTGGGGCCAACGTCCTGACTTTC,CASSNFGAGAGGSGANVLTF
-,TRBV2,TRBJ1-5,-,TGTGCCAGCAGTGTCGATTCTGGCAATCAGCCCCAGCATTTT,CASSVDSGNQPQHF
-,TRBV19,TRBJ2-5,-,TGTGCCAGTAGGAAGAGGGAGACCCAGTACTTC,CASRKRETQYF
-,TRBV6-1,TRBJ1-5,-,TGTGCCAGCAGTGAAAGGGGAGGGGTTAATCAGCCCCAGCATTTT,CASSERGGVNQPQHF
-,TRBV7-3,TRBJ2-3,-,TGTGCCAGCAGCTTACAAGGAGATACGCAGTATTTT,CASSLQGDTQYF
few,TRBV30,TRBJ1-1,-,TGTGCCTGGGGACAGATAATGAACACTGAAGCTTTCTTT,CAWGQIMNTEAFF
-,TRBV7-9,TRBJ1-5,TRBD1,TGTGCCAGCAGCCTCGGGACAGGGTATCAGCCCCAGCATTTT,CASSLGTGYQPQHF
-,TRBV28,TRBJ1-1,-,TGTGCCAGCAGTGGGCCGGGGGCGATGAACACTGAAGCTTTCTTT,CASSGPGAMNTEAFF
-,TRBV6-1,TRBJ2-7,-,TGTGCCAGCAGTCAAGAAAATCCGGGACGGAGTCAAAGTTACGAGCAGTACTTC,CASSQENPGRSQSYEQYF
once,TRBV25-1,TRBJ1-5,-,TGTGCCAGCAGTGAATCCTGGTCGGATAGCAATCAGCCCCAGCATTTT,CASSESWSDSNQPQHF
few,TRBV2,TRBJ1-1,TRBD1,TGTGCCAGCAGGGGACAGGTGAACACTGAAGCTTTCTTT,CASRGQVNTEAFF
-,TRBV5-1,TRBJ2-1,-,TGCGCCAGCAGCCCCTTGGGTTATCTATCCTACAATGAGCAGTTCTTC,CASSPLGYLSYNEQFF